A selection of T cell receptor beta chains follows, all from one sample in a study of T cell changes during pregnancy in multiple sclerosis. Sequencing used immunoSEQ multiplex PCR; TCRdb keeps in-frame clones, though not all of them. The sample has about 67,000 clones; 91% are singletons. Sequencing used peripheral blood, obtained in the second trimester of pregnancy. All receptors come from a female donor with multiple sclerosis, enrolled in a pregnancy study. Both conserved end residues are part of each CDR3. The D gene is left open where the match is weak. Not every row has a clone size; where given, it reads once, few, many or a size class.

>TRBV18|TRBJ1-3|once|-
TGTGCCAGCTCACCAAGGGCAGGGCGAGACTCTGGAAACACCATATATTTT
CASSPRAGRDSGNTIYF
>TRBV30|TRBJ1-1|-|TRBD1
TGTGCCTACCACAGGGGATCCATGAACACTGAAGCTTTCTTT
CAYHRGSMNTEAFF
>TRBV7-6|TRBJ2-3|-|-
TGTGCCAGCAGCTTTATAGGGGGAGATACGCAGTATTTT
CASSFIGGDTQYF
>TRBV30|TRBJ1-2|-|-
TGTGCCTGGAGTCGTCAGGACTATGGCTACACCTTC
CAWSRQDYGYTF
>TRBV11-1|TRBJ1-1|-|-
TGTGCCAGCAGCTTAAGAGGAGGGGCGGGCGCTAATGAAGCTTTCTTT
CASSLRGGAGANEAFF
>TRBV7-2|TRBJ2-1|once|-
TGTGCCAGCAGCTTCGGGGACACCCGCTACAATGAGCAGTTCTTC
CASSFGDTRYNEQFF
>TRBV7-3|TRBJ1-2|-|-
TGTGCCAGCAGCTTAACCATTACAGATGGCTACACCTTC
CASSLTITDGYTF
>TRBV13|TRBJ2-2|-|-
TGTGCCAGCAGCTTATTCCGGGAGTTGGGCACCGGGGAGCTGTTTTTT
CASSLFRELGTGELFF
>TRBV5-1|TRBJ2-1|few|TRBD2
TGCGCCAGCAGCTTGGCCTGGACTAGCGGTATTTACAATGAGCAGTTCTTC
CASSLAWTSGIYNEQFF
>TRBV9|TRBJ1-2|-|TRBD1
TGTGCCAGCAGCGCCAGGACAGGGAGGGTGGATGGCTACACCTTC
CASSARTGRVDGYTF
>TRBV7-9|TRBJ2-4|-|-
TGTGCCAGCAGCCCCCCCGAGCTAGTAAGAAACATTCAGTACTTC
CASSPPELVRNIQYF
>TRBV2|TRBJ2-3|-|-
TGTGCCAGCAGTGCTACAGGCCTCCTCTCTAGCACAGATACGCAGTATTTT
CASSATGLLSSTDTQYF
>TRBV6-5|TRBJ1-1|-|TRBD1
TGTGCCAGCAGTTACGGACAGGGCAGGGGCACTGAAGCTTTCTTT
CASSYGQGRGTEAFF
>TRBV18|TRBJ1-2|once|-
TGTGCCAGCTCGTCGGACAGACCCTATGGCTACACCTTC
CASSSDRPYGYTF
>TRBV6-1|TRBJ1-3|-|-
TGTGCCAGCACTACAGTCTCTGGAAACACCATATATTTT
CASTTVSGNTIYF